These T cell receptor beta chains were read from a single sample in a study of spatial heterogeneity in lung cancer. One entry per CDR3 protein results from TCRdb running MiXCR on the 5' RACE reads. The data contain under 25,000 distinct CDR3 sequences, just under 7% of them seen just once; the ten biggest clones take up roughly an eighth. The sequencing used PBMCs, collected at surgery. The receptor set was obtained from a male donor with early-stage non-small cell lung cancer. CDR3s include the opening cysteine and the closing phenylalanine or tryptophan. Each record gives: clone size, V gene, D gene, J gene, CDR3 protein, CDR3 DNA. A D gene is named only where the DNA matches it firmly. Clone size is shown for a subset of rows, as once, few, many or a class of expanded clone.

clone_size: many
v_call: TRBV15
d_call: -
j_call: TRBJ2-1
cdr3_aa: CATSPRGVRSYNEQFF
cdr3_nt: TGTGCCACCAGCCCGAGGGGAGTCCGCTCCTACAATGAGCAGTTCTTC

clone_size: -
v_call: TRBV28
d_call: -
j_call: TRBJ1-5
cdr3_aa: CASRLQGARDQPQHF
cdr3_nt: TGTGCCAGCAGACTACAGGGCGCGAGGGATCAGCCCCAGCATTTT

clone_size: few
v_call: TRBV12-3/TRBV12-4
d_call: TRBD2
j_call: TRBJ2-2
cdr3_aa: CASSPTGLASGELFF
cdr3_nt: TGTGCCAGCAGTCCGACGGGACTAGCTAGCGGGGAGCTGTTTTTT

clone_size: many
v_call: TRBV3-1
d_call: -
j_call: TRBJ2-1
cdr3_aa: CASSQDLGSEQFF
cdr3_nt: TGTGCCAGCAGCCAAGACCTGGGTAGTGAGCAGTTCTTC

clone_size: many
v_call: TRBV7-2
d_call: -
j_call: TRBJ2-5
cdr3_aa: CASSSRRTYQETQYF
cdr3_nt: TGTGCCAGCAGTTCCCGACGGACTTACCAAGAGACCCAGTACTTC

clone_size: many
v_call: TRBV10-3
d_call: -
j_call: TRBJ1-5
cdr3_aa: CAISKFPSNQPQHF
cdr3_nt: TGTGCCATCAGTAAGTTCCCGAGCAATCAGCCCCAGCATTTT

clone_size: many
v_call: TRBV6-6
d_call: -
j_call: TRBJ1-1
cdr3_aa: CASSYPPEEAEAFF
cdr3_nt: TGTGCCAGCAGTTACCCCCCAGAGGAGGCTGAAGCTTTCTTT

clone_size: many
v_call: TRBV12-3/TRBV12-4
d_call: -
j_call: TRBJ2-4
cdr3_aa: CASSSGLPIQYF
cdr3_nt: TGTGCCAGCAGTTCGGGACTCCCCATTCAGTACTTC

clone_size: few
v_call: TRBV12-3/TRBV12-4
d_call: TRBD1
j_call: TRBJ1-5
cdr3_aa: CASRGTGEGPQHF
cdr3_nt: TGTGCCAGCAGAGGGACAGGGGAAGGGCCCCAGCATTTT

clone_size: medium-sized
v_call: TRBV28
d_call: -
j_call: TRBJ2-5
cdr3_aa: CASSLPYVTQETQYF
cdr3_nt: TGTGCCAGCAGTCTGCCGTACGTTACTCAAGAGACCCAGTACTTC

clone_size: few
v_call: TRBV5-4
d_call: -
j_call: TRBJ2-3
cdr3_aa: CASSDRSTDTQYF
cdr3_nt: TGTGCCAGCAGCGACAGAAGCACAGATACGCAGTATTTT

clone_size: many
v_call: TRBV4-1
d_call: -
j_call: TRBJ2-7
cdr3_aa: CASSQVLAVTYEQYF
cdr3_nt: TGCGCCAGCAGCCAAGTACTAGCTGTTACCTACGAGCAGTACTTC

clone_size: many
v_call: TRBV20-1
d_call: -
j_call: TRBJ1-2
cdr3_aa: CSAVFGVPYGYTF
cdr3_nt: TGCAGTGCCGTCTTTGGGGTCCCCTATGGCTACACCTTC

clone_size: few
v_call: TRBV20-1
d_call: -
j_call: TRBJ1-1
cdr3_aa: CSAPLRTPMNTEAFF
cdr3_nt: TGCAGTGCTCCCTTAAGGACGCCAATGAACACTGAAGCTTTCTTT

clone_size: few
v_call: TRBV11-2
d_call: -
j_call: TRBJ1-1
cdr3_aa: CASSLDATEAFF
cdr3_nt: TGTGCCAGCAGCCTCGACGCCACTGAAGCTTTCTTT

clone_size: few
v_call: TRBV6-2/TRBV6-3
d_call: TRBD1
j_call: TRBJ1-5
cdr3_aa: CASTSSTGPLQPQHF
cdr3_nt: TGTGCCAGCACCTCATCGACAGGGCCTCTTCAGCCCCAGCATTTT

clone_size: many
v_call: TRBV4-1
d_call: TRBD1
j_call: TRBJ2-1
cdr3_aa: CASSQRTGYEQFF
cdr3_nt: TGCGCCAGCAGCCAACGGACAGGGTACGAGCAGTTCTTC

clone_size: -
v_call: TRBV7-3
d_call: -
j_call: TRBJ1-3
cdr3_aa: CASSSGTSGNTIYF
cdr3_nt: TGTGCCAGCAGCTCTGGGACATCTGGAAACACCATATATTTT

clone_size: -
v_call: TRBV6-1
d_call: -
j_call: TRBJ2-3
cdr3_aa: CAYSEYILSTDTQYF
cdr3_nt: TGTGCCTACTCAGAATATATACTCTCCACAGATACGCAGTATTTT

clone_size: many
v_call: TRBV5-1
d_call: -
j_call: TRBJ1-1
cdr3_aa: CASSLGWTLGLNTEAFF
cdr3_nt: TGCGCCAGCAGCTTGGGTTGGACCTTGGGGTTGAACACTGAAGCTTTCTTT

clone_size: many
v_call: TRBV28
d_call: TRBD1
j_call: TRBJ1-4
cdr3_aa: CASRGGGDEKLFF
cdr3_nt: TGTGCCAGCCGAGGGGGCGGGGATGAAAAACTGTTTTTT

clone_size: -
v_call: TRBV20-1
d_call: TRBD2
j_call: TRBJ2-1
cdr3_aa: CSATTGTSAQNEQFF
cdr3_nt: TGCAGTGCTACGACCGGGACTAGCGCCCAAAATGAGCAGTTCTTC

clone_size: many
v_call: TRBV7-9
d_call: TRBD1
j_call: TRBJ2-6
cdr3_aa: CASSYRVGTGFSGANVLTF
cdr3_nt: TGTGCCAGCAGCTACCGGGTGGGGACAGGGTTCTCTGGGGCCAACGTCCTGACTTTC

clone_size: many
v_call: TRBV2
d_call: TRBD1
j_call: TRBJ1-4
cdr3_aa: CASSRQGGSRTNEKLFF
cdr3_nt: TGTGCCAGCAGTCGACAGGGAGGATCCCGAACTAATGAAAAACTGTTTTTT